The next 10 T cell receptor beta chains were all read from a single sample in a study of cytomegalovirus exposure and HLA in healthy donors. PCR employed 60 Vbeta and 13 Jbeta primers. Produced via immunoSEQ multiplex PCR; TCRdb's table is partial and in-frame only. This sample carries roughly 100,000 clones, roughly four fifths of them seen once, and the ten largest clones take roughly 3.5%. What was sequenced was PBMCs. All receptors come from a female donor in good health and CMV-seropositive.

This chain uses TRBV5-1 with TRBJ2-2, with TRBD2 matching 9 bases. Looked up from germline, CDR1 is SGHRS and CDR2 is YFSETQ. V was clipped by 4 bases and J by 6 bases; unmatched bases: 31. The CDR3 contains 23 residues. DNA of the CDR3: TGCGCCAGCAGCGTGGCACAACTCTCCTCCCTGGTTGTTAGCGGGAGAATCGCCGGGGAGCTGTTTTTT. Its translation is CASSVAQLSSLVVSGRIAGELFF.

The V gene is TRBV12-2, the J gene TRBJ1-5. TRBV12-2 is a listed pseudogene. The CDR3 sequence is 14 residues long. The CDR3 DNA reads as TGTGCAAGTCGCTTAGCGAGTCTCAATCAGCCCCAGCATTTT. It encodes CASRLASLNQPQHF.

The chain has TRBV6-1 and TRBJ2-7, with D tentatively TRBD1 (6 bases). This CDR3 comprises 13 residues. Germline V gene lookup returns CDR1 MNHNS and CDR2 SASEGT. V lost 7 bases to trimming and J lost 1 base, with 11 bases between them. In nucleotides, the CDR3 is TGTGCCAGCACTACAGGACAGTCCTACGAGCAGTACTTC. Its translation is CASTTGQSYEQYF.

The chain joins TRBV5-1 to TRBJ2-3; 8 positions agree with TRBD1. This CDR3 is built from 18 residues. CDR1 is SGHRS, CDR2 YFSETQ, per germline. J lost 4 bases, V lost 0 bases, and 13 bases had no gene match. CDR3 sequence: CASSLAADRVGFADTQYF. CDR3 DNA sequence: TGCGCCAGCAGCTTGGCGGCGGACAGGGTTGGATTTGCAGATACGCAGTATTTT. Full variable domain (missing parts from reference TRBV5-1 and TRBJ2-3): KAGVTQTPRYLIKTRGQQVTLSCSPISGHRSVSWYQQTPGQGLQFLFEYFSETQRNKGNFPGRFSGRQFSNSRSEMNVSTLELGDSALYLCASSLAADRVGFADTQYFGPGTRLTVL.

The count of this clone is one. The chain has TRBV7-6 and TRBJ2-7; perhaps TRBD2 as D (6 bases). Germline V lookup: CDR1 SGHVS, CDR2 FNYEAQ. V dropped 2 bases and J dropped 3 bases, with 11 bases sitting between them. The CDR3 contains 14 residues. This chain's CDR3 is CASSLTGTRYEQYF. The DNA for the CDR3 is TGTGCCAGCAGCTTAACCGGGACTCGCTACGAGCAGTACTTC.

The chain employs TRBV5-5 and TRBJ1-2; TRBD1 matches 7 bases. The CDR3 covers 14 residues. Germline trimming cut 0 bases from V and 8 bases from J; bases unmatched to any gene: 7. The germline gives CDR1 SGHKS, CDR2 YYEKEE (reference sequence). In nucleotides, the CDR3 is TGTGCCAGCAGCTTGGAAGACAGGGTAGCCGGCTACACCTTC. Translating gives CASSLEDRVAGYTF.

This chain links TRBV14 with TRBJ1-2, with a possible D match to TRBD1 (6 bases). In germline, CDR1 is SGHDN, CDR2 FVKESK. Trimming stripped 5 bases from V and 4 bases from J, with 23 bases between. The CDR3 runs to 17 residues. CDR3 region: CASSTSNRAYKGYGYTF. CDR3 in DNA: TGTGCCAGCAGCACATCTAACAGGGCCTATAAGGGCTATGGCTACACCTTC.

The rearrangement joins TRBV5-1 to TRBJ1-2, with D possibly TRBD1 on 5 matching bases. Germline V gives CDR1 SGHRS, CDR2 YFSETQ. This CDR3 is built from 13 residues. Trimming removed 4 bases at V and 6 bases at J, with 13 bases between. The chain's CDR3 is CASSLRGEDGYTF. CDR3 DNA sequence: TGCGCCAGCAGCCTAAGAGGGGAGGATGGCTACACCTTC.

The CDR3 nucleotides are TGTGCCAGCAGCAACTCCTACGAGCAGTACTTC. Its protein is CASSNSYEQYF. This chain joins TRBV6-5 and TRBJ2-7; D is uncertain. The V gene's germline CDR1 is MNHEY and CDR2 SVGAGI. Trimming shortened V by 6 bases and J by 0 bases, and 3 bases separated the two germline ends. The CDR3 runs to 11 residues.

The chain couples TRBV5-1 to TRBJ2-7; 9 nucleotides match TRBD1. V lost 5 bases to trimming and J lost 6 bases; unmatched junction nucleotides: 0. The CDR3 runs 11 residues. Looked up from germline, CDR1 is SGHRS and CDR2 is YFSETQ. CDR3 loop: CASRDRGEQYF. Written as DNA, the CDR3 is TGCGCCAGCAGGGACAGGGGCGAGCAGTACTTC.